This T cell receptor beta chain was recovered during a study of blood T cell repertoires in COVID-19. Assay: immunoSEQ multiplex PCR; the TCRdb copy retains only in-frame clones and omits some. Of about 130,000 clones listed, over 60% were seen once; the top ten hold approximately 2%. Deletions cut 1 base from V and 7 bases from J, with 7 bases between. Germline V gene lookup returns CDR1 LGHNT and CDR2 FRNRAP. The CDR3 covers 13 residues. Sample: peripheral blood. The chain recombines TRBV12-5 with TRBJ2-2; no clear D. This sequence originates from a woman in her 70s with acute or convalescent COVID-19. The CDR3 DNA follows: TGTGCTAGTGGTTTGGCTAGTCTCGGGGAGCTGTTTTTT. Translation: CASGLASLGELFF.